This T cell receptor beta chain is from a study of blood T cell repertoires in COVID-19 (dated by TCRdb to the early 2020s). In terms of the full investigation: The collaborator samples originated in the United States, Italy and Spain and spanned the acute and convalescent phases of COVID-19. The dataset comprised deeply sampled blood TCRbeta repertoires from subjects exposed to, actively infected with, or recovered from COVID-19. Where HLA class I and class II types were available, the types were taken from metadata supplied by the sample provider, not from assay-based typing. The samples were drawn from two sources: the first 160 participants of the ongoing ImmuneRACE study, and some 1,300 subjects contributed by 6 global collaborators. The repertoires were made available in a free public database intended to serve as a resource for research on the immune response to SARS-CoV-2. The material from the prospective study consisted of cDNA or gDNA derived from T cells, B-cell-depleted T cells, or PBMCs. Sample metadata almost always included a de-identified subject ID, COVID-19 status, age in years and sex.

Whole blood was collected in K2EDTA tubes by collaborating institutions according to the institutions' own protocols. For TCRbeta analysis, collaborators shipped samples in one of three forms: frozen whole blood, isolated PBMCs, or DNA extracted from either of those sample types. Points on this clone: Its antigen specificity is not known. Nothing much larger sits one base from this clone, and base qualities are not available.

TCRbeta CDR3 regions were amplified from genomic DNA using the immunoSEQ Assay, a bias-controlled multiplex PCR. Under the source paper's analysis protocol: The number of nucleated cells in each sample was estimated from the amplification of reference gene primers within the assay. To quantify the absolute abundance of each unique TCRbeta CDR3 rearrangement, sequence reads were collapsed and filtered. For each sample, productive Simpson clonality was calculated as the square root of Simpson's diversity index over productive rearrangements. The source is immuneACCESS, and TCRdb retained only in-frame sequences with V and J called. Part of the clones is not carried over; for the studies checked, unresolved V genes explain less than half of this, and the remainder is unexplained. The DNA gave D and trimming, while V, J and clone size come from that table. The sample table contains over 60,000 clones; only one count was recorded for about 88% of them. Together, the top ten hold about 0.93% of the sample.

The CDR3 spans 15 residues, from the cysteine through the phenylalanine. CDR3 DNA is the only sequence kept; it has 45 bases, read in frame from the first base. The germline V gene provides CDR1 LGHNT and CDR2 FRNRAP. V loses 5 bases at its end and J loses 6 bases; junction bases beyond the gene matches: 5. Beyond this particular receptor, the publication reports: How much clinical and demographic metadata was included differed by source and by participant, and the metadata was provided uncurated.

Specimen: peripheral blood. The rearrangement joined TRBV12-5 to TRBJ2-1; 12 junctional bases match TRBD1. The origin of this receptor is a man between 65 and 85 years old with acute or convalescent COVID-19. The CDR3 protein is CASGPGQGAGNEQFF. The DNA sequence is TGTGCTAGTGGTCCGGGACAGGGGGCTGGCAATGAGCAGTTCTTC.